This TCR beta chain was recorded in a study of blood T cell repertoires in COVID-19. Germline V gene sequence: CDR1 LNHDA, CDR2 SQIVND (reference sequence). This CDR3 is 14 amino acids long. Trimming removed 3 bases at V and 4 bases at J, with 9 bases between. This table comes from immunoSEQ multiplex PCR, and its TCRdb copy is limited to in-frame clones, with some not included. The repertoire has roughly 400,000 clones, about 88% of them found once; the top ten carry 1.4%. The receptor comes from a woman between 18 and 29 years old who had been exposed to COVID-19. This chain uses TRBV19 with TRBJ1-4; D is ambiguous. Material: PBMCs or T cells enriched from blood (not recorded which). CDR3 in DNA: TGTGCCAGTAGTATCTACAGTGGTAATGAAAAACTGTTTTTT. Protein product: CASSIYSGNEKLFF.